This TCR beta chain was recovered during a study of CD8+ T cells in alopecia areata. Following RNA extraction, reverse transcription yielded cDNA that acted as the sequencing template. Libraries were prepared by immunoSEQ multiplex PCR; TCRdb keeps only in-frame clonotypes and omits some of them. The sample has over 150,000 clones, roughly 62% seen once. The treatment is: oral pan-JAK inhibitor, 5-10 mg twice daily. The CDR3 is 15 residues long. Trimming stripped 5 bases from V and 4 bases from J, with 16 bases between. Germline CDR1 MNHEY, CDR2 SMNVEV (reference sequence). Study observations and caveats: Tofacitinib did not eliminate many expanded lesional clones from scalp or blood.

In regard to this clone: Its antigen is unidentified.

This rearrangement joins TRBV27 to TRBJ2-3, with D perhaps matching TRBD1 or TRBD2 (7 bases each). This sequence originates from a human donor with alopecia areata. The source was CD8+ T cells sorted from blood, collected at week 24, from a patient treated with tofacitinib. The chain's CDR3 is CASSGRGGRPDTQYF. CDR3 DNA sequence: TGTGCCAGCAGTGGCAGGGGGGGCCGCCCAGATACGCAGTATTTT.